This T cell receptor (beta chain) originates from a study of T cells expressing NK-cell markers. TCRdb derives one entry per CDR3 protein from the 5' RACE reads, leaving out DNA. The sample totals some 600,000 distinct CDR3 sequences; its top ten clones hold around 4%. Germline V CDR1 and CDR2: MGHRA, YSYEKL. The CDR3 spans 17 residues. The V and J genes are TRBV4-1 and TRBJ2-1; TCRdb reports TRBD2, a call that lacks DNA to check it against. The receptor was derived from a man between 18 and 29 years old in good health. The sequenced material came from blood T cells: a sorted CD56 or NKG2C T cell subset, CD4+ or CD8+ T cells, or bulk PBMC T cells (not recorded which). The CDR3 sequence: CASSQDLNSGPYNEQFF.